The entry below describes one T cell receptor (beta chain). The template used for profiling TCR beta VDJ and CDR3 was genomic DNA. TCRdb used MiXCR to reprocess the reads, holding one entry per CDR3 protein. This table holds some 200,000 distinct CDR3 sequences, less than 50% found once. V trimming: 6 bases; J trimming: 3 bases; junction bases outside the gene matches: 11. This CDR3 comprises 16 residues. Per the germline V gene, CDR1 is MDHEN and CDR2 is SYDVKM. This entry belongs to a study of CD8+CD57+ T cells in acquired aplastic anemia. All patients picked for sequencing had shown, by flow cytometry, an expansion of CD8+CD57+ cells.

The chain employs TRBV28 and TRBJ1-5; TRBD1 aligns across 7 bases. The clonotype originates from a human donor with aplastic anemia. The sequencing sample was made of sorted CD4+, CD8+, or CD8+CD57+ T cells (not recorded which) from PBMCs. The CDR3 DNA reads as TGTGCCAGCAGAACAATCCTACAGGGGTCCAATCAGCCCCAGCATTTT. Translating it yields CASRTILQGSNQPQHF. The full variable domain, completed using reference TRBV28 and TRBJ1-5, is DVKVTQSSRYLVKRTGEKVFLECVQDMDHENMFWYRQDPGLGLRLIYFSYDVKMKEKGDIPEGYSVSREKKERFSLILESASTNQTSMYLCASRTILQGSNQPQHFGDGTRLSIL.